This entry is about one T cell receptor (beta chain). What it recognizes is unknown. The sample comes from a study of cytomegalovirus exposure and HLA in healthy donors. The germline CDR1 and CDR2 sequences are GTSNPN and SVGIG (reference sequence). The CDR3 contains 14 residues. V trimming: 0 bases; J trimming: 4 bases; junction bases outside the gene matches: 2. Use of 60 Vbeta and 13 Jbeta primers characterized the PCR. This table comes from immunoSEQ multiplex PCR, and its TCRdb copy is limited to in-frame clones, with some not included. The repertoire has 150,000 to 200,000 clones, around 75% of them found once; the top ten carry just under 3%. Study conclusions and caveats: Donor immune exposure was known only as CMV serostatus. Differences between HLA loci emerged in a later analysis of TCR association rates, with DRB1 most and HLA-C fewest. Earlier analysis found most TCR beta V segments productive about 87% or about 30% of the time.

Source material: PBMCs. This receptor was obtained from a male donor in good health and CMV-seronegative. The chain is built from TRBV30 and TRBJ1-5, with 8 bases that match TRBD1. The CDR3 loop is CAWSVDRGNQPQHF. The DNA of the CDR3 is TGTGCCTGGAGTGTCGACAGGGGTAATCAGCCCCAGCATTTT.